The clone carrying this T cell receptor beta chain was picked up a small number of times. These data originate in a study of blood T cell repertoires in COVID-19. In the original analysis: Counts of nucleated cells, estimated from reference gene primer amplification, were obtained. Method: immunoSEQ multiplex PCR; TCRdb's copy keeps in-frame clones and lacks some. For V, J and clone size, that table is used; D and trimming come from the DNA. The repertoire has roughly 150,000 clones, 65% to 85% of them found once; the top ten carry around 8%. The CDR3 has 18 amino acids. The V gene end was trimmed by 2 bases and the J gene end by 6 bases; junction bases not matched to a gene: 16. From germline, CDR1 is MNHEY and CDR2 SVGEGT.

The sequenced material came from peripheral blood. The TCR comes from a human donor in a cohort sampled during active COVID-19. The rearrangement links TRBV6-2 or TRBV6-3 to TRBJ2-1; TRBD1 agrees at 7 bases. Written as DNA, the CDR3 is TGTGCCAGCAGTTACGTGACAGGGAGCGGCTCGGGCATCAATGAGCAGTTCTTC. It yields the protein CASSYVTGSGSGINEQFF.